This TCR beta chain was captured by sequencing in a study of blood T cell repertoires in COVID-19. Study summary: From T cells, B-cell-depleted T cells, or PBMCs came the material, which was cDNA or gDNA.

Profiled with immunoSEQ multiplex PCR; TCRdb holds only in-frame clones, not every one. The table includes fewer than 350,000 clones, about 91% detected once. The CDR3 is made up of 14 amino acids. The V gene end was trimmed by 4 bases and the J gene end by 8 bases; junction bases not matched to a gene: 10. Per germline, CDR1 SGHRS and CDR2 YFSETQ. Material for sequencing was peripheral blood. The chain joins TRBV5-1 to TRBJ1-1; 8 positions match TRBD1. The sequence derives from a woman aged 30 to 39 with COVID-19, enrolled during active disease. CDR3 protein: CASSEAGQGREAFF. Here the CDR3 DNA reads TGCGCCAGCAGCGAGGCTGGACAGGGACGAGAAGCTTTCTTT.